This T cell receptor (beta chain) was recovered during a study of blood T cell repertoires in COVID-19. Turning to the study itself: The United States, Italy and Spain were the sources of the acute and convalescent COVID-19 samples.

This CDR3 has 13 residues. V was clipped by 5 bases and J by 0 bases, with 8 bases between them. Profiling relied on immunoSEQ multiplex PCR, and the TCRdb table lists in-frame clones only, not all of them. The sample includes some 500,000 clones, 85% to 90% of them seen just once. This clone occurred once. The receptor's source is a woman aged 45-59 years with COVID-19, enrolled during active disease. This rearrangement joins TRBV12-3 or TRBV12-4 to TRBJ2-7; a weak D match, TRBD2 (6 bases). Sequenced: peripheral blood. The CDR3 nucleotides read TGTGCCAGCAGTGCGGGGAACTCCTACGAGCAGTACTTC. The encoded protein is CASSAGNSYEQYF.